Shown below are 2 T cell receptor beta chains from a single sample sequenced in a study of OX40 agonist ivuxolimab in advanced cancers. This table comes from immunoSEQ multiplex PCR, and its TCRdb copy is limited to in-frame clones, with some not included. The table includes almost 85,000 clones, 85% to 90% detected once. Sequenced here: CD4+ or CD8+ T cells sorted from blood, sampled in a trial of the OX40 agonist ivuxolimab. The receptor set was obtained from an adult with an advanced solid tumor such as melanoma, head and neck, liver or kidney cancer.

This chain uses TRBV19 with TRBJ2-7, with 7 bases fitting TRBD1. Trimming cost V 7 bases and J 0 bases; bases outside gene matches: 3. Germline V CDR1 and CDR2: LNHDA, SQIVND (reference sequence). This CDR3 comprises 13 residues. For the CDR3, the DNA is TGTGCCAGTAAGGGACAGAGCTCCTACGAGCAGTACTTC. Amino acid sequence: CASKGQSSYEQYF.

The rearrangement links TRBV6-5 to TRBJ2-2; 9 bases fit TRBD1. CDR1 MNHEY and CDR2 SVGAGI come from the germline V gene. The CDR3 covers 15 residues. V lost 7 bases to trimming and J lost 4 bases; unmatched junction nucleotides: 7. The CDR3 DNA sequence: TGTGCCAGCAAAACCGGGACAGGGTTCACCGGGGAGCTGTTTTTT. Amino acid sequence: CASKTGTGFTGELFF.